This T cell receptor beta chain is from a study of blood T cell repertoires in COVID-19. The overall study: From T cells, B-cell-depleted T cells, or PBMCs came the material, which was cDNA or gDNA.

CDR3 size: 13 residues. Germline V gives CDR1 LNHDA, CDR2 SQIVND (reference sequence). Trimming removed 2 bases from V and 4 bases from J; junction bases left unmatched: 1. Authors' methods: Amplification with reference gene primers provided the estimates of nucleated cell counts. Clones were read by immunoSEQ multiplex PCR, and TCRdb kept only the in-frame ones, dropping some. D and trimming come from the DNA, and the V and J calls and clone size come from that table. Here the sample spans under 60,000 clones, just under 80% being singletons. This receptor was obtained from a human donor in a cohort sampled during active COVID-19. Sequencing input: peripheral blood. The V gene is TRBV19, the J gene TRBJ2-7, with TRBD1 matching over 8 bases. The CDR3 here is CASSIRQGYEQYF. CDR3 bases: TGTGCCAGTAGTATAAGACAGGGGTACGAGCAGTACTTC.